Sequencing of this TCR beta chain was carried out in a study of cytomegalovirus exposure and HLA in healthy donors (dated by TCRdb to between 2016 and 2019). For the wider study: An earlier analysis of around 600 of the donors reported approximately 300 Gb of sequence data and roughly 100 million unique TCR beta sequences from 150 million to 200 million T cells. An early release that covered roughly 600 HLA-typed donors contained 250 to 350 gigabases of sequencing data and approximately 85 million unique TCR sequences. Typing coverage varied by locus: roughly 629-630 donors for A, B, C, DRB1 and DQB1; roughly 510 for DQA1; approximately 570 for DPA1; about 450 for DPB1. To predict cytomegalovirus infection status, the study combined high-throughput TCR immunosequencing, statistical association of individual TCRs with disease status, and machine learning. The study used immunosequencing to profile the T cell repertoires of more than 650 subjects and linked those repertoires to cytomegalovirus serostatus. An earlier analysis of approximately 500 of the donors applied high-throughput TCR beta sequencing to assess whether each TCR beta V gene segment acted as functional or pseudogenic. All discovery cohort repertoires had been generated using a single sequencing platform. Class I and class II HLA loci were covered by the typing at four-digit resolution. Donor age, sex, ethnicity and CMV serostatus were compiled alongside the repertoire data. A few DR-DQ haplotypes were treated as single units for association and clustering because of strong linkage in the cohort. Rather than drawing on any new phenotypic data, the later analysis identified candidate immune exposures from TCR beta sequences and the way those sequences occurred across donors. A later analysis re-analyzed previously published TCR beta repertoires from 650 to 800 donors and added high-resolution HLA genotyping to study TCR occurrence patterns. Among 398 genotyped donors of the cohort, an average of roughly 230,000 unique TCR beta nucleotide sequences was sequenced per donor, of which about 18% were non-productive. The study aimed to test whether signatures of past pathogen exposure could be identified by cataloging public T cell receptors. In a later genetic analysis, genome-wide SNP genotypes for about three fifths of the 666 donors were used, and that subset was treated as a discovery cohort. Besides the first cohort of more than 650 subjects, a separate validation cohort made up of over 95 different subjects was used. Of the 300 to 400 genotyped donors, approximately 83% fell in the genetic ancestry cluster associated with self-reported Caucasian donors. General study outcomes and caveats: A later analysis associated around 16,000 TCR beta sequences with specific HLA alleles at a false discovery rate of 0.05. In a later genetic analysis, fewer N-insertions in productive TCRs were reported among donors in an Asian-associated ancestry cluster than the roughly 700-donor mean. A later genetic analysis associated a missense DCLRE1C variant with V-gene and J-gene trimming of TCR beta chains, and an independent cohort replicated the association. Correlated functional status among segregating V segments might reflect linkage disequilibrium, but an unknown experimental factor could not be ruled out. In vitro tests confirmed that a few of the cytomegalovirus-associated TCR beta chains recognize cytomegalovirus antigens. Assigning TCR associations to individual alleles was difficult when HLA alleles, especially DR and DQ, strongly co-occurred. The earlier analysis of around 600 of the donors excluded around 17 rarely observed V segments, including chromosome 9 orphons, because counts were too low. Because HLA typing was unavailable for some donors at each locus, only the typed subset was used in association tests. According to a later analysis, parvovirus B19, influenza, CMV and Epstein-Barr virus appeared linked to several top co-occurrence clusters. The study listed 150 to 200 TCR beta chains as associated with cytomegalovirus. Cytomegalovirus status was reported to be diagnosed by the classifier with high specificity and sensitivity in both the original and validation cohorts. An earlier analysis of approximately 570 of the donors showed that most TCR beta V segments appeared in productive rearrangements either about 87% or about 30% of the time, which broadly matched IMGT annotations. A further reported finding was that TCR beta sequences accurately predicted the HLA-A and HLA-B alleles for most subjects in the first cohort. Sequencing depth was assumed to be roughly uniform across donors in the presence/absence analyses, though that assumption may not hold. A later analysis found that TCR association rates varied across HLA loci, with DRB1 alleles showing the most associated TCRs and HLA-C alleles the fewest. According to the authors, the approach could potentially be generalized to other disease states and immunological phenotypes. The 87-base-pair reads could not distinguish some IMGT-functional V segments, including TRBV6-2 and TRBV6-3, so those segments were excluded. This cohort had only TCR beta chains sequenced, and the lack of alpha or paired-chain data limited which features could be detected. A cluster of highly shared sequence variants was judged likely to be a technical artifact of the sequencing pipeline. Immune exposure information for the cohort was limited to CMV serostatus. A later analysis found that most CMV-associated TCR beta chains appeared HLA-restricted, with HLA associations seemingly driven largely by CMV exposure. A later analysis found that HLA-associated TCR beta chains were more clonally expanded and had lower generation probabilities than equally common non-associated chains. While some public TCRs were present in many individuals, most TCR sequences turned up only very rarely across donors.

Libraries were made using the immunoSEQ multiplex PCR assay. For the multiplex PCR, a mixture combining 60 forward primers for TCR Vbeta segments and 13 reverse primers for TCR Jbeta segments was used. The CDR3 region of rearranged TCR beta genes was amplified from genomic DNA with a multiplex PCR assay. Amplified TCR beta libraries were sequenced as 87-base-pair reads on the Illumina HiSeq System. The paper's processing steps were these. Across the 670 or so repertoires, a later analysis counted 80 million or so unique TCR beta chains, around 11 million of which were shared by at least two donors. To remove PCR and sequencing errors, raw reads were error-corrected and collapsed into unique sequences using a nearest-neighbor algorithm that merged closely related sequences. Alignment of CDR3 sequences to IMGT reference sequences was used to assign V, D and J gene segments. For a sequence to be retained, at least a six-nucleotide match to both a V gene segment and a J gene segment was required. Rearrangements were called productive when the CDR3 lacked stop codons and stayed in frame with V and J; all others were non-productive. Following IMGT convention, CDR3 was defined as the stretch from the second conserved V-encoded cysteine to the conserved J-encoded phenylalanine. The earlier analysis of about 530 of the donors excluded any sequence lacking an unambiguous match to a single V gene segment. In an earlier analysis of more than 500 of the donors, a V segment was called functional when productive rearrangements were above 56.7%, and segregating when the standard deviation between donors exceeded 5%. A statistical classification framework was developed to diagnose cytomegalovirus status using the catalog of TCR beta chain sequences. In a later analysis, TCR nucleotide sequences were compared against IMGT/GENE-DB human TR gene sequences so that V and J genes could be assigned. Using the TCRdist pipeline, a later analysis assigned CDR3 sequences along with most-parsimonious VDJ recombination scenarios. In a later analysis, every TCR beta chain was defined by the combination of its CDR3 amino acid sequence and its V-gene family, and reads without a unique V-gene family were dropped. As a way to deal with suspected cross-contamination and a sequencing artifact, a later analysis dropped 450 to 700 nucleotide sequences that were highly shared and had low generation probability. For each public chain, a later analysis derived a clonal expansion index from normalized ranks of inferred template counts within each repertoire. In a later analysis, generation probabilities were computed using a VDJ recombination model fitted to out-of-frame rearrangements, and the results were checked against IGoR. Hypergeometric tests were used in a later analysis to score TCR-TCR, TCR-HLA and TCR-CMV co-occurrence, with a repertoire-size bias correction applied to the TCR pairs. To estimate false discovery rates, a later analysis permuted the HLA or CMV assignments 20 times. In a later analysis, co-occurring TCRs were grouped using DBSCAN, and TCRdist sequence similarity was added for clustering within HLA-allele-positive subsets. Repertoires with fewer than 30,000 or more than 120,000 public chains, plus five repertoires with anomalous nucleotide sharing, were excluded from co-occurrence clustering. TCRdb retrieved this table from immuneACCESS and kept in-frame rearrangements only. Not all clones are present; in checked studies, unresolved V genes account for under half, and no reason is known for the remainder. D and trimming come from the DNA, and the V and J calls and clone size come from that table. The table for this sample lists 100,000 to 150,000 clones; approximately 71% of them were counted only once. The top ten clones comprise 2.5% to 3.5% of the sample.

V ends up 6 bases short and J 9 bases short, with an unmatched junction base count of 5. From the cysteine up to the phenylalanine, the CDR3 has a length of 12 residues. The kept DNA is CDR3 alone, 36 bases in frame from the first base. Sequences LNHDA (CDR1) and SQIVND (CDR2) are obtained from the germline V gene (reference sequence). The cohort consisted of approximately 670 healthy bone marrow donors. All cohort members were sampled while nominally healthy, although unrecorded immune exposures were likely present. The donor was CMV seronegative and belonged to the group of roughly 330 seronegative cohort members. A peripheral blood sample was provided by each donor, and peripheral blood mononuclear cells were used for TCR beta sequencing. Genomic DNA was extracted from the blood cell samples with the Qiagen DNeasy Blood Extraction Kit. This clone was recorded a few times. Its antigen is not yet known. No qualities accompany the bases; no much larger clone lies one base away.

This receptor chain uses TRBV19 and TRBJ2-1, and 7 junction bases match TRBD1. The TCR sequence derives from a woman aged 45-65 years in good health and CMV-seronegative. The sequenced material came from PBMCs. The DNA is TGTGCCAGTAGCACCGGACAGGTTGAGCAGTTCTTC. The encoded protein is CASSTGQVEQFF.